This entry features one T cell receptor beta chain sequence. Its antigen is not identified. Triplicate approximately 300,000-cell sorts were made of each CD8+ T cell subset. The CDR3 has 14 residues. CDR1 is SGHAT and CDR2 is FQNNGV in the germline V gene. The data were taken from a study of CXCR3-negative and CXCR3-positive naive CD8 T cells. Study-wide points: The study inferred TCR strength from TRB CDR3 properties and found comparable surface CD5 between naive subsets. Against CXCR3-negative naive cells, CXCR3-positive naive cells showed more hydrophobic TRB CDR3s. Partially decreased CXCR3 expression was recorded after cryopreservation, and fresh PBMCs were used in most assays.

Carrying UMI labels, the TRB cDNA libraries were prepared through 5' RACE. TCRdb reprocessed the 5' RACE reads and stores each CDR3 protein as one record, lacking DNA. The listing records tens of thousands of distinct CDR3 sequences. Sequenced input: naive CXCR3+ CD8+ T cells from blood. Subset defined: CD45RO-CCR7+CD27+CD95- naive CD8+ T cells expressing CXCR3 (TNR3+). The J gene is TRBJ1-4, the V gene TRBV11-2; TCRdb lists TRBD1, though no DNA is available to test this call. The receptor was isolated from a human donor in good health. Some clones in this sample may be carry-over from other donors' samples. CDR3 protein: CASSQWGGLEKLFF.